A selection of T cell receptor beta chains follows, all from one sample in a study of shared clonotypes between healthy human individuals. Assay used: immunoSEQ multiplex PCR; TCRdb lists only in-frame clones, some missing. Counted here are roughly 520,000 clones, around 96% occurring once; the ten biggest clones make up under 0.065%. The specimen sequenced was naive CD4+ T cells sorted from blood. These receptors were collected from a woman aged 30 to 39 in good health. Both conserved end residues are part of each CDR3. D genes are given only for firm matches. Clone size appears in some rows only: once, few, many, or a class for an expanded clone.

v_gene: TRBV28
abundance: .
j_gene: TRBJ2-5
d_gene: .
CDR3nt: TGTGCCAGCACCACGACTAGTTTGGAGACCCAGTACTTC
CDR3aa: CASTTTSLETQYF

v_gene: TRBV28
abundance: once
j_gene: TRBJ1-2
d_gene: .
CDR3nt: TGTGCCAGCAGTCTAGAACGTAGGTACACCTTC
CDR3aa: CASSLERRYTF

v_gene: TRBV19
abundance: once
j_gene: TRBJ2-3
d_gene: TRBD2
CDR3nt: TGTGCCAGTAGTCCGGGACTAGAGACAGATACGCAGTATTTT
CDR3aa: CASSPGLETDTQYF

v_gene: TRBV2
abundance: .
j_gene: TRBJ2-4
d_gene: .
CDR3nt: TGTGCCAGCAGTGAAGCGCGGTTAGCCAAAAACATTCAGTACTTC
CDR3aa: CASSEARLAKNIQYF

v_gene: TRBV2
abundance: .
j_gene: TRBJ2-1
d_gene: .
CDR3nt: TGTGCCAGCAGTGAAGCGGCTAGCGACTCCTACAATGAGCAGTTCTTC
CDR3aa: CASSEAASDSYNEQFF

v_gene: TRBV6-5
abundance: .
j_gene: TRBJ1-1
d_gene: TRBD1
CDR3nt: TGTGCCAGCAGTTGGGACAGTACCAACACTGAAGCTTTCTTT
CDR3aa: CASSWDSTNTEAFF

v_gene: TRBV2
abundance: few
j_gene: TRBJ1-2
d_gene: .
CDR3nt: TGTGCCAGCAGTGAAGTCTACAATCTGGGGGGCTACACCTTC
CDR3aa: CASSEVYNLGGYTF

v_gene: TRBV5-1
abundance: .
j_gene: TRBJ2-7
d_gene: .
CDR3nt: TGCGCCAGCAGCACAACCGGCATTTTCCACGAGCAGTACTTC
CDR3aa: CASSTTGIFHEQYF

v_gene: TRBV14
abundance: .
j_gene: TRBJ2-3
d_gene: TRBD1
CDR3nt: TGTGCCAGCAGCCAATATCGGAACAGGGGGGCCTTCACAGATACGCAGTATTTT
CDR3aa: CASSQYRNRGAFTDTQYF

v_gene: TRBV10-3
abundance: .
j_gene: TRBJ1-1
d_gene: .
CDR3nt: TGTGCCATCAGTGGGGGAGGTATAGCTCTCATGAACACTGAAGCTTTCTTT
CDR3aa: CAISGGGIALMNTEAFF

v_gene: TRBV7-8
abundance: .
j_gene: TRBJ2-7
d_gene: TRBD2
CDR3nt: TGTGCCAGCAGCTTCTCTAGCGGGAATGCCTACGAGCAGTACTTC
CDR3aa: CASSFSSGNAYEQYF

v_gene: TRBV18
abundance: .
j_gene: TRBJ2-7
d_gene: TRBD1
CDR3nt: TGTGCCAGCTCACCGCCGGGACAGGGAGCGTACGAGCAGTACTTC
CDR3aa: CASSPPGQGAYEQYF

v_gene: TRBV1
abundance: .
j_gene: TRBJ2-3
d_gene: .
CDR3nt: TGCACCAGCAGCCACCCCATAGGGGGAGAGGGCACAGATACGCAGTATTTT
CDR3aa: CTSSHPIGGEGTDTQYF

v_gene: TRBV7-8
abundance: .
j_gene: TRBJ2-1
d_gene: TRBD2
CDR3nt: TGTGCCAGCAGCCTCGGGAGGGGGACCTACAATGAGCAGTTCTTC
CDR3aa: CASSLGRGTYNEQFF

v_gene: TRBV7-9
abundance: .
j_gene: TRBJ2-7
d_gene: TRBD2
CDR3nt: TGTGCCAGCAGCTCGCTTACGGACGGGAGGCCCTACGAGCAGTACTTC
CDR3aa: CASSSLTDGRPYEQYF

v_gene: TRBV12-5
abundance: .
j_gene: TRBJ2-3
d_gene: .
CDR3nt: TGTGCTAGTGGTTTGGGTAAAACAGGGTTCACAGATACGCAGTATTTT
CDR3aa: CASGLGKTGFTDTQYF

v_gene: TRBV10-3
abundance: once
j_gene: TRBJ2-7
d_gene: .
CDR3nt: TGTGCCATCAGTGAGTCTGGGAATGTTTACGAGCAGTACTTC
CDR3aa: CAISESGNVYEQYF

v_gene: TRBV6-5
abundance: once
j_gene: TRBJ2-7
d_gene: .
CDR3nt: TGTGCCAGCAGCCTGGGGCTAGCGAACTCCTACGAGCAGTACTTC
CDR3aa: CASSLGLANSYEQYF

v_gene: TRBV5-1
abundance: .
j_gene: TRBJ1-1
d_gene: .
CDR3nt: TGCGCCAGCAGCCCGGGGGGAGGCACTGAAGCTTTCTTT
CDR3aa: CASSPGGGTEAFF

v_gene: TRBV5-8
abundance: .
j_gene: TRBJ2-7
d_gene: .
CDR3nt: TGTGCCAGCAGCTTGGGTTTGACTAGGAGCTCCTACGAGCAGTACTTC
CDR3aa: CASSLGLTRSSYEQYF

v_gene: TRBV27
abundance: .
j_gene: TRBJ2-2
d_gene: .
CDR3nt: TGTGCCAGCAGGGGATTGACAGGACGCACCGGGGAGCTGTTTTTT
CDR3aa: CASRGLTGRTGELFF

v_gene: TRBV19
abundance: .
j_gene: TRBJ2-1
d_gene: TRBD2
CDR3nt: TGTGCCAGTAGTATACAGGCGGGAGTTACCAATGAGCAGTTCTTC
CDR3aa: CASSIQAGVTNEQFF

v_gene: TRBV28
abundance: .
j_gene: TRBJ2-1
d_gene: .
CDR3nt: TGTGCCAGCAGTTTATATCATGAGCAGTTCTTC
CDR3aa: CASSLYHEQFF

v_gene: TRBV14
abundance: .
j_gene: TRBJ2-2
d_gene: TRBD1
CDR3nt: TGTGCCAGCAGCCAGAGACAGGGGCTGGAAACCGGGGAGCTGTTTTTT
CDR3aa: CASSQRQGLETGELFF

v_gene: TRBV6-1
abundance: .
j_gene: TRBJ2-2
d_gene: .
CDR3nt: TGTGCCAGCAGTTCGACAGGACGGAACACCGGGGAGCTGTTTTTT
CDR3aa: CASSSTGRNTGELFF

v_gene: TRBV19
abundance: .
j_gene: TRBJ2-7
d_gene: TRBD2
CDR3nt: TGTGCCGGGCAATCCCAAGCGGGAGCGTTACACGAGCAGTACTTC
CDR3aa: CAGQSQAGALHEQYF

v_gene: TRBV5-4
abundance: .
j_gene: TRBJ1-2
d_gene: .
CDR3nt: TGTGCCAGCAGCTTGGACAGGACGAACTATGGCTACACCTTC
CDR3aa: CASSLDRTNYGYTF

v_gene: TRBV6-4
abundance: .
j_gene: TRBJ2-7
d_gene: .
CDR3nt: TGTGCCAGCAGTTTAAACGGGGGATACGAGCAGTACTTC
CDR3aa: CASSLNGGYEQYF

v_gene: TRBV30
abundance: once
j_gene: TRBJ2-7
d_gene: .
CDR3nt: TGTGCCTGGAGTGTACAGATCAACGGCGAGCAGTACTTC
CDR3aa: CAWSVQINGEQYF

v_gene: TRBV5-1
abundance: .
j_gene: TRBJ1-4
d_gene: .
CDR3nt: TGCGCCAGCAGCTTATCGGGTGGTTCAACTAATGAAAAACTGTTTTTT
CDR3aa: CASSLSGGSTNEKLFF

v_gene: TRBV5-4
abundance: .
j_gene: TRBJ2-3
d_gene: TRBD2
CDR3nt: TGTGCCAGCAGCTTAGGTGCGGGAGGGAGAAGAAGCACAGATACGCAGTATTTT
CDR3aa: CASSLGAGGRRSTDTQYF

v_gene: TRBV7-3
abundance: .
j_gene: TRBJ2-2
d_gene: .
CDR3nt: TGTGCCAGCAGCACCCACAACACCGGGGAGCTGTTTTTT
CDR3aa: CASSTHNTGELFF

v_gene: TRBV4-2
abundance: .
j_gene: TRBJ1-1
d_gene: .
CDR3nt: TGTGCCAGCAGCCAAGAGGAGAACACTGAAGCTTTCTTT
CDR3aa: CASSQEENTEAFF

v_gene: TRBV5-1
abundance: .
j_gene: TRBJ1-6
d_gene: .
CDR3nt: TGCGCCAGCAGCCTATCCTACAGGCTCTATAATTCACCCCTCCACTTT
CDR3aa: CASSLSYRLYNSPLHF

v_gene: TRBV9
abundance: .
j_gene: TRBJ1-1
d_gene: .
CDR3nt: TGTGCCAGCAGCGTAGGGGGGACTGTCACTGAAGCTTTCTTT
CDR3aa: CASSVGGTVTEAFF

v_gene: TRBV11-3
abundance: .
j_gene: TRBJ2-3
d_gene: .
CDR3nt: TGTGCCAGCAGCTTAGGGCTCGGCACAGATACGCAGTATTTT
CDR3aa: CASSLGLGTDTQYF

v_gene: TRBV7-6
abundance: .
j_gene: TRBJ1-3
d_gene: .
CDR3nt: TGTGCCAGCAGCTCTATTTACAGGGCTGGAAACACCATATATTTT
CDR3aa: CASSSIYRAGNTIYF

v_gene: TRBV19
abundance: .
j_gene: TRBJ2-1
d_gene: .
CDR3nt: TGTGCCAGTAAGCGGCAGGGGCTGTTCGATGAGCAGTTCTTC
CDR3aa: CASKRQGLFDEQFF

v_gene: TRBV28
abundance: .
j_gene: TRBJ1-5
d_gene: .
CDR3nt: TGTGCCAGCAGGTCCGGACGGAATCAGCCCCAGCATTTT
CDR3aa: CASRSGRNQPQHF

v_gene: TRBV7-9
abundance: .
j_gene: TRBJ1-1
d_gene: TRBD1
CDR3nt: TGTGCCAGCAGCTTAGGAGCGGGAGGGGGCGCTTTCTTT
CDR3aa: CASSLGAGGGAFF

v_gene: TRBV7-9
abundance: .
j_gene: TRBJ1-2
d_gene: .
CDR3nt: TGTGCCAGCAGCTTAGAACTGGGAAGGGGCTACACCTTC
CDR3aa: CASSLELGRGYTF

v_gene: TRBV28
abundance: .
j_gene: TRBJ1-4
d_gene: .
CDR3nt: TGTGCCAGCGGTAACAGCATTGAAAAACTGTTTTTT
CDR3aa: CASGNSIEKLFF

v_gene: TRBV7-9
abundance: .
j_gene: TRBJ2-1
d_gene: .
CDR3nt: TGTGCCAGCAGCCGCGCCAATGAGCAGTTCTTC
CDR3aa: CASSRANEQFF

v_gene: TRBV7-6
abundance: once
j_gene: TRBJ2-3
d_gene: .
CDR3nt: TGTGCCAGCAGCTTCGATGGTCACGGCACAGATACGCAGTATTTT
CDR3aa: CASSFDGHGTDTQYF

v_gene: TRBV28
abundance: .
j_gene: TRBJ1-2
d_gene: TRBD1
CDR3nt: TGTGCCAGCAACCCAGGGGGGGAGACGGGTTATGGCTACACCTTC
CDR3aa: CASNPGGETGYGYTF

v_gene: TRBV5-8
abundance: .
j_gene: TRBJ1-2
d_gene: .
CDR3nt: TGTGCCAGCAGCTTGGTTGGTCTTCCCTGTGGCTACACCTTC
CDR3aa: CASSLVGLPCGYTF

v_gene: TRBV28
abundance: .
j_gene: TRBJ1-3
d_gene: .
CDR3nt: TGTGCCAGCAGCCAGTTTATGGACGGAGGAAACACCATATATTTT
CDR3aa: CASSQFMDGGNTIYF

v_gene: TRBV5-4
abundance: once
j_gene: TRBJ2-2
d_gene: .
CDR3nt: TGTGCCAGCAGCTTGGGACAGGTGAACACCGGGGAGCTGTTTTTT
CDR3aa: CASSLGQVNTGELFF

v_gene: TRBV19
abundance: .
j_gene: TRBJ1-5
d_gene: TRBD1
CDR3nt: TGTGCCAGTAGAACAGGGGGCCGACAGCCCCAGCATTTT
CDR3aa: CASRTGGRQPQHF

v_gene: TRBV5-4
abundance: once
j_gene: TRBJ2-3
d_gene: TRBD2
CDR3nt: TGTGCCAGCAGCTCCCCTGGCGGTACTAGCGCCACAGATACGCAGTATTTT
CDR3aa: CASSSPGGTSATDTQYF

v_gene: TRBV28
abundance: .
j_gene: TRBJ2-1
d_gene: TRBD1
CDR3nt: TGTGCCAGCAGCGACAGACAGGGGTTCTGGAATGAGCAGTTCTTC
CDR3aa: CASSDRQGFWNEQFF

v_gene: TRBV20-1
abundance: .
j_gene: TRBJ2-7
d_gene: .
CDR3nt: TGCAGTGCTAGTCTAGGCGGCGAGCAGTACTTC
CDR3aa: CSASLGGEQYF